The rows below give T cell receptor beta chains drawn from one sample of a study of graft-versus-host responses after intestinal transplantation. These TCRs are of unknown antigen specificity. The assay was immunoSEQ multiplex PCR, and TCRdb's table has in-frame clones only and misses some. Among 80,000 to 95,000 clones, less than 90% were seen once, and the ten largest hold under 0.3%. The specimen comprised unstimulated CD4+ T cells sorted from spleen or lymph node cells, sampled before transplant. These receptors were collected from a human donor who was the organ donor for an intestinal transplant. The CDR3 runs from the conserved cysteine through the conserved F or W. The order of the fields is V gene, CDR3 length, J gene, CDR3 protein.

V gene: TRBV7-9
CDR3 length: 18
J gene: TRBJ1-3
CDR3 protein: CASSLAWRGPNPGNTIYF

V gene: TRBV28
CDR3 length: 13
J gene: TRBJ2-7
CDR3 protein: CASFLVGGYEQYF

V gene: TRBV28
CDR3 length: 12
J gene: TRBJ2-3
CDR3 protein: CASKADADTQYF

V gene: TRBV7-2
CDR3 length: 17
J gene: TRBJ1-5
CDR3 protein: CASSLVGGALQDQPQHF

V gene: TRBV25-1
CDR3 length: 15
J gene: TRBJ2-7
CDR3 protein: CASNRNRCDTYEQYF

V gene: TRBV14
CDR3 length: 13
J gene: TRBJ2-1
CDR3 protein: CASSQGGTRGQFF

V gene: TRBV6-1
CDR3 length: 12
J gene: TRBJ1-2
CDR3 protein: CASRPSQHGYTF

V gene: TRBV4-3
CDR3 length: 12
J gene: TRBJ2-5
CDR3 protein: CASSQDRETQYF

V gene: TRBV15
CDR3 length: 15
J gene: TRBJ1-3
CDR3 protein: CATSRGGVSGNTIYF

V gene: TRBV6-1
CDR3 length: 15
J gene: TRBJ2-2
CDR3 protein: CASSARKRGTGELFF

V gene: TRBV5-4
CDR3 length: 15
J gene: TRBJ1-2
CDR3 protein: CASSGQTGGRSGYTF

V gene: TRBV5-4
CDR3 length: 12
J gene: TRBJ1-4
CDR3 protein: CAPGQTNEKLFF

V gene: TRBV6-6
CDR3 length: 12
J gene: TRBJ2-3
CDR3 protein: CASRRGTDTQYF

V gene: TRBV7-2
CDR3 length: 15
J gene: TRBJ2-7
CDR3 protein: CASSYGTPLVYEQYF

V gene: TRBV28
CDR3 length: 17
J gene: TRBJ2-3
CDR3 protein: CATETSGSYYLTDTQYF

V gene: TRBV5-1
CDR3 length: 15
J gene: TRBJ2-3
CDR3 protein: CASSLGPGSTDTQYF

V gene: TRBV5-5
CDR3 length: 14
J gene: TRBJ1-3
CDR3 protein: CASSLGQDRNTIYF

V gene: TRBV4-3
CDR3 length: 13
J gene: TRBJ2-1
CDR3 protein: CASSQERGSEQFF

V gene: TRBV7-3
CDR3 length: 13
J gene: TRBJ1-3
CDR3 protein: CASSLQAGNTIYF

V gene: TRBV4-2
CDR3 length: 15
J gene: TRBJ2-7
CDR3 protein: CASSQAGGLSYEQYF

V gene: TRBV6-1
CDR3 length: 15
J gene: TRBJ1-5
CDR3 protein: CASSEHFGRAQPQHF

V gene: TRBV5-1
CDR3 length: 15
J gene: TRBJ1-1
CDR3 protein: CASSARTGMNTEAFF

V gene: TRBV7-3
CDR3 length: 15
J gene: TRBJ2-3
CDR3 protein: CASSFFSAEADTQYF

V gene: TRBV2
CDR3 length: 12
J gene: TRBJ2-3
CDR3 protein: CASREDTDTQYF

V gene: TRBV7-2
CDR3 length: 13
J gene: TRBJ2-7
CDR3 protein: CASSFSGFNEQYF

V gene: TRBV6-5
CDR3 length: 15
J gene: TRBJ1-4
CDR3 protein: CASSLLPGQAEKLFF

V gene: TRBV5-1
CDR3 length: 15
J gene: TRBJ2-3
CDR3 protein: CASSLGGQGTDTQYF

V gene: TRBV28
CDR3 length: 14
J gene: TRBJ1-4
CDR3 protein: CASSSTGTGYQLFF

V gene: TRBV19
CDR3 length: 15
J gene: TRBJ2-7
CDR3 protein: CASSMGTSGPYEQYF

V gene: TRBV28
CDR3 length: 18
J gene: TRBJ2-4
CDR3 protein: CASRNRDSTTLAKNIQYF

V gene: TRBV27
CDR3 length: 15
J gene: TRBJ2-5
CDR3 protein: CASSRLAEYQETQYF

V gene: TRBV5-4
CDR3 length: 14
J gene: TRBJ1-1
CDR3 protein: CASSLSGGGTEAFF

V gene: TRBV5-1
CDR3 length: 15
J gene: TRBJ2-1
CDR3 protein: CASSFRESSYNEQFF

V gene: TRBV7-6
CDR3 length: 17
J gene: TRBJ1-4
CDR3 protein: CASSSRDRGRVGEKLFF

V gene: TRBV10-3
CDR3 length: 16
J gene: TRBJ2-5
CDR3 protein: CAISDPKPDRQETQYF

V gene: TRBV5-6
CDR3 length: 13
J gene: TRBJ2-1
CDR3 protein: CASSPSGGNEQFF

V gene: TRBV18
CDR3 length: 13
J gene: TRBJ2-1
CDR3 protein: CASSPLPQSDQFF

V gene: TRBV2
CDR3 length: 18
J gene: TRBJ2-7
CDR3 protein: CASGLETSGLGYSYEQYF

V gene: TRBV23-1
CDR3 length: 14
J gene: TRBJ2-3
CDR3 protein: CASSQRGATDTQYF

V gene: TRBV5-1
CDR3 length: 13
J gene: TRBJ2-7
CDR3 protein: CASTGQVGHEQYF

V gene: TRBV14
CDR3 length: 13
J gene: TRBJ2-7
CDR3 protein: CASSPHGGDEQYF

V gene: TRBV9
CDR3 length: 14
J gene: TRBJ1-5
CDR3 protein: CASSVGGGNQPQHF

V gene: TRBV20-1
CDR3 length: 11
J gene: TRBJ2-7
CDR3 protein: CSAISPYEQYF

V gene: TRBV9
CDR3 length: 15
J gene: TRBJ2-7
CDR3 protein: CASSVGPGRSYEQYF

V gene: TRBV2
CDR3 length: 14
J gene: TRBJ1-1
CDR3 protein: CASFFSGRSTEAFF

V gene: TRBV7-2
CDR3 length: 15
J gene: TRBJ1-5
CDR3 protein: CASSPQIYSNQPQHF

V gene: TRBV5-1
CDR3 length: 13
J gene: TRBJ1-1
CDR3 protein: CASSLGAYTEAFF

V gene: TRBV21-1
CDR3 length: 15
J gene: TRBJ2-7
CDR3 protein: CASSIRKRCLYEQYF

V gene: TRBV29-1
CDR3 length: 14
J gene: TRBJ2-5
CDR3 protein: CSVVGQGWAETQYF

V gene: TRBV2
CDR3 length: 14
J gene: TRBJ2-1
CDR3 protein: CASSSKDRWNEQFF

V gene: TRBV27
CDR3 length: 15
J gene: TRBJ2-1
CDR3 protein: CASSLSSGRVNEQFF

V gene: TRBV15
CDR3 length: 16
J gene: TRBJ2-7
CDR3 protein: CATSRARGQQSYEQYF

V gene: TRBV14
CDR3 length: 14
J gene: TRBJ1-4
CDR3 protein: CASSQGGAIEKLFF

V gene: TRBV27
CDR3 length: 14
J gene: TRBJ2-5
CDR3 protein: CASRQQGSEETQYF

V gene: TRBV29-1
CDR3 length: 13
J gene: TRBJ2-3
CDR3 protein: CSVGRGDTDTQYF

V gene: TRBV9
CDR3 length: 15
J gene: TRBJ1-3
CDR3 protein: CASSTQTGSGNTIYF

V gene: TRBV7-2
CDR3 length: 15
J gene: TRBJ2-7
CDR3 protein: CASSLRTSGAYEQYF

V gene: TRBV5-1
CDR3 length: 13
J gene: TRBJ2-5
CDR3 protein: CASSLGRGETQYF

V gene: TRBV27
CDR3 length: 14
J gene: TRBJ1-1
CDR3 protein: CASSAALRGTEAFF

V gene: TRBV5-5
CDR3 length: 14
J gene: TRBJ1-2
CDR3 protein: CASSLSGWAYGYTF